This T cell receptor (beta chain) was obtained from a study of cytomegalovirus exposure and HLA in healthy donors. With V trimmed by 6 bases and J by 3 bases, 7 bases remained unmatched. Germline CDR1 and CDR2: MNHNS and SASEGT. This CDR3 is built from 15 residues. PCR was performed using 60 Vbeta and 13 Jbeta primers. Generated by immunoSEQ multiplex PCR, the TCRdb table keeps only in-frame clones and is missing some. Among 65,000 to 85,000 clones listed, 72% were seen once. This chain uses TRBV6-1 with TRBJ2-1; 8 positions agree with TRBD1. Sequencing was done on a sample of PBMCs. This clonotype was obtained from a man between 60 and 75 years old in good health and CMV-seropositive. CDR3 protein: CASRIRQGNYNEQFF. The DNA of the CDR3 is TGTGCCAGCAGAATCCGACAGGGGAACTACAATGAGCAGTTCTTC.